This T cell receptor (beta chain) was profiled in a study of cytomegalovirus exposure and HLA in healthy donors. V lost 0 bases to trimming and J lost 4 bases, with 15 bases between them. Germline values: CDR1 SNHLY, CDR2 FYNNEI. This CDR3 contains 16 residues. The study ran its PCR with 60 Vbeta and 13 Jbeta primers. In the source study's methods: Among the unique TCR beta chains that a later analysis counted, about 81 million in all, roughly 11 million were shared. Profiling relied on immunoSEQ multiplex PCR, and the TCRdb table lists in-frame clones only, not all of them. That table furnishes V, J and clone size, whereas the DNA furnished D and trimming. The data show 130,000 or so clones, about 82% seen once.

The sample consisted of PBMCs. The chain is built from TRBV2 and TRBJ2-5; D perhaps matches TRBD1 (7 bases). The sequence came from a man younger than 40 in good health and CMV-seronegative. CDR3 nucleotides: TGTGCCAGCAGTGAAGCGACAGGGCGAGCGGGAGAGACCCAGTACTTC. Translation gives CASSEATGRAGETQYF.